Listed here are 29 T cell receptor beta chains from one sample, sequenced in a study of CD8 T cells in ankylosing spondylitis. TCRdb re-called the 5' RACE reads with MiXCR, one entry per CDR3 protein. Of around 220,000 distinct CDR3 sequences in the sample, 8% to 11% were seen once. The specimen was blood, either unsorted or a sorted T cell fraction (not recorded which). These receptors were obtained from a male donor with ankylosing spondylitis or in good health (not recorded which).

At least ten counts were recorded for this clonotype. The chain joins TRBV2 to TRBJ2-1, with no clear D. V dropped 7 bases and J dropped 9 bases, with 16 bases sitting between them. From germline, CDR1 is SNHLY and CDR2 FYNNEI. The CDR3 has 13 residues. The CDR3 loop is CASTEIQVGEQFF. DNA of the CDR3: TGTGCCAGCACGGAAATTCAAGTGGGTGAGCAGTTCTTC.

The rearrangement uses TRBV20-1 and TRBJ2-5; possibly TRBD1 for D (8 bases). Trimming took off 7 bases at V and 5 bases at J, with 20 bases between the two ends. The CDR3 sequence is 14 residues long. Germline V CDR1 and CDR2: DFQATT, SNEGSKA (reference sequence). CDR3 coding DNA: TGCAGTGTTCCTAGCGGACAGGGCGACGAGACCCAGTACTTC. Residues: CSVPSGQGDETQYF.

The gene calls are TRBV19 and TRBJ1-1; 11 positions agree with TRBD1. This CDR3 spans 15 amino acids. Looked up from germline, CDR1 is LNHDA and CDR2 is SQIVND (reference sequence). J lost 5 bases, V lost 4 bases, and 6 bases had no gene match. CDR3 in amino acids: CASSRNGQGATEAFF. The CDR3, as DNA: TGTGCCAGTAGTAGAAACGGACAGGGGGCAACTGAAGCTTTCTTT.

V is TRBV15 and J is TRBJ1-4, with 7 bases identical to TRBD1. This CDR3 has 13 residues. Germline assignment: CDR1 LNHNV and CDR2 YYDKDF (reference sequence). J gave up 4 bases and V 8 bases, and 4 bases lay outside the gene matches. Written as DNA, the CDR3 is TGTGCCACCCACAGGGGATTTAATGAAAAACTGTTTTTT. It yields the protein CATHRGFNEKLFF.

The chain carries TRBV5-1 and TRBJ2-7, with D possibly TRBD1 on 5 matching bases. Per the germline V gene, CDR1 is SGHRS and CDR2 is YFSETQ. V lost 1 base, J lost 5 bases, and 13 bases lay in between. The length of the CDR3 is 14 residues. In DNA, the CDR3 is TGCGCCAGCAGCTTGACTCAGGGCTTCCACGAGCAGTACTTC. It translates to CASSLTQGFHEQYF.

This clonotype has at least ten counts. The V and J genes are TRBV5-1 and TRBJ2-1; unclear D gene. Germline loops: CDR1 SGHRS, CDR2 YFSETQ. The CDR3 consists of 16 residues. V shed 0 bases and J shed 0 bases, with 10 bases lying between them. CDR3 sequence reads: CASSLGVISSYNEQFF. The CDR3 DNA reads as TGCGCCAGCAGCTTGGGTGTGATCAGCTCCTACAATGAGCAGTTCTTC. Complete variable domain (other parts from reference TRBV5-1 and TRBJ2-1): KAGVTQTPRYLIKTRGQQVTLSCSPISGHRSVSWYQQTPGQGLQFLFEYFSETQRNKGNFPGRFSGRQFSNSRSEMNVSTLELGDSALYLCASSLGVISSYNEQFFGPGTRLTVL.

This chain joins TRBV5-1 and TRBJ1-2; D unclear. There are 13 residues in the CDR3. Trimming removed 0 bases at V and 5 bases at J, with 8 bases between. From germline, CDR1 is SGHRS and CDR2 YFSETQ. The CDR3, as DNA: TGCGCCAGCAGCTTGGAGGGAACGTATGGCTACACCTTC. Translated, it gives CASSLEGTYGYTF.

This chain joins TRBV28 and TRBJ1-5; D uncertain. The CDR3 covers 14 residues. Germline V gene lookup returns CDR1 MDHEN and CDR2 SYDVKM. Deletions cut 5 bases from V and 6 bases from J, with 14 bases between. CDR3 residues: CASSRAGGGQPQHF. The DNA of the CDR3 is TGTGCCAGCAGTAGGGCGGGTGGAGGTCAGCCCCAGCATTTT.

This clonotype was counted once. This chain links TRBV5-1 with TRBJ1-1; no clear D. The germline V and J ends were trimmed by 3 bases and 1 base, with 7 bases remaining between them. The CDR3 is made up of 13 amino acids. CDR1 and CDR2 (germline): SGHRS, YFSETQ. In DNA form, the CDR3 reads TGCGCCAGCAGCTGGGATCCGAACACTGAAGCTTTCTTT. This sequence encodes CASSWDPNTEAFF.

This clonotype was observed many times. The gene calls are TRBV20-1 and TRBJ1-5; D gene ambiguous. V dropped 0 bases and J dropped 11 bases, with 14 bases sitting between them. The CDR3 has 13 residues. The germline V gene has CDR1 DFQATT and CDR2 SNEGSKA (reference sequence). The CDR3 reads CSAREAGVTSQHF. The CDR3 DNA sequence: TGCAGTGCTAGAGAGGCAGGCGTTACGTCCCAGCATTTT.

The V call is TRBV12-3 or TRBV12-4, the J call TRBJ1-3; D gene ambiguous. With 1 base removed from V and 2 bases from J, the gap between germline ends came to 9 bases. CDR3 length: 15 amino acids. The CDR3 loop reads CASSLVAVAGNTIYF. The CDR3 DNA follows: TGTGCCAGCAGTTTAGTGGCAGTAGCTGGAAACACCATATATTTT.

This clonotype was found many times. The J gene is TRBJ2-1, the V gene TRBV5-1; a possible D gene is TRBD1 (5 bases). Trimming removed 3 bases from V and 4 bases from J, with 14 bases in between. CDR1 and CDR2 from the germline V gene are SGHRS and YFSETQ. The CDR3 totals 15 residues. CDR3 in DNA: TGCGCCAGCAGCTCCTCCCAGGGTATATACAATGAGCAGTTCTTC. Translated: CASSSSQGIYNEQFF.

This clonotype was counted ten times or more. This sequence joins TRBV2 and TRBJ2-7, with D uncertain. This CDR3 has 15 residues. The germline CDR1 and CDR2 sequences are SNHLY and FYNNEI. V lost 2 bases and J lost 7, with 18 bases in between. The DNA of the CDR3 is TGTGCCAGCAGTGAATCATGGATGTCCAGGAAGGAGCAGTACTTC. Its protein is CASSESWMSRKEQYF.

CDR3 bases: TGTGCCAGCAGCCTCACCTCGGAGACCCAGTACTTC. Amino acid sequence: CASSLTSETQYF. V and J are TRBV7-2 and TRBJ2-5; D uncertain. Per germline, CDR1 SGHTA and CDR2 FQGNSA. V was clipped by 5 bases and J by 5 bases, with 9 bases between them. This CDR3 has 12 amino acids.

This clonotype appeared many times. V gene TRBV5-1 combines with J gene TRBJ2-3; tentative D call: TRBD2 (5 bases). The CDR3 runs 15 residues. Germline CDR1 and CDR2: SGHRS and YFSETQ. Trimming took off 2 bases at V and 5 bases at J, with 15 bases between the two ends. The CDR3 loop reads CASSFVRETQDTQYF. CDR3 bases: TGCGCCAGCAGCTTTGTGAGGGAGACGCAAGATACGCAGTATTTT.

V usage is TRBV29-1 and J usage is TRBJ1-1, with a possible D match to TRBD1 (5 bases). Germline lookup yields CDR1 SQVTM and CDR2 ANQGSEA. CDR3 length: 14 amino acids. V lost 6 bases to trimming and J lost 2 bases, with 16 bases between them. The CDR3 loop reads CSVGVLGINTEAFF. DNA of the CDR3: TGCAGCGTGGGGGTCCTGGGGATAAACACTGAAGCTTTCTTT.

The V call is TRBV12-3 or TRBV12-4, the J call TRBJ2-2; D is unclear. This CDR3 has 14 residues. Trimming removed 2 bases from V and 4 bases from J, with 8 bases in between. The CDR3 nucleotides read TGTGCCAGCAGTTTACATTCAGGCACCGGGGAGCTGTTTTTT. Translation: CASSLHSGTGELFF.

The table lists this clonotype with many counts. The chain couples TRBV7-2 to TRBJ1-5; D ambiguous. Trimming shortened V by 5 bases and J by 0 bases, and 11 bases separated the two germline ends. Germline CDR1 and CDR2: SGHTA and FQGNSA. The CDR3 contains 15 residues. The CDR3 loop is CASSALTGSNQPQHF. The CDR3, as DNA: TGTGCCAGCAGCGCACTTACCGGTAGCAATCAGCCCCAGCATTTT.

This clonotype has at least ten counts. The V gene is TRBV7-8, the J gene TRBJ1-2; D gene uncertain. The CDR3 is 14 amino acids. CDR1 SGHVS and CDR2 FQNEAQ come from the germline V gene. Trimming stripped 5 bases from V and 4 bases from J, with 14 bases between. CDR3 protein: CASSRETGIYGYTF. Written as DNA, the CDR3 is TGTGCCAGCAGCAGAGAGACGGGGATCTATGGCTACACCTTC. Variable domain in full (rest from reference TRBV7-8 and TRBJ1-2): GAGVSQSPRYKVAKRGQDVALRCDPISGHVSLFWYQQALGQGPEFLTYFQNEAQLDKSGLPSDRFFAERPEGSVSTLKIQRTQQEDSAVYLCASSRETGIYGYTFGSGTRLTVV.

CDR3: CASSLDRGRNSPLHF. The CDR3 DNA sequence: TGTGCCAGCAGTTTAGACAGGGGTCGTAATTCACCCCTCCACTTT. This rearrangement joins TRBV6-5 to TRBJ1-6, with 8 bases identical to TRBD1. Germline CDR1 reads MNHEY; CDR2 reads SVGAGI. This CDR3 contains 15 residues. After removal of 4 bases from V and 6 bases from J, the junction contained 5 bases not matched to a gene.

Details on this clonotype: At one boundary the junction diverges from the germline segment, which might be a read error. CDR3: CASSQRGAYEPYF. The CDR3 DNA follows: TGTGCCAGCAGCCAACGGGGCGCCTACGAGCCGTACTTC. The chain recombines TRBV3-1 with TRBJ2-7; D may be TRBD1 or TRBD2 (5 bases each). Germline lookup yields CDR1 LGHDT and CDR2 YNNKEL (reference sequence). The CDR3 sequence is 13 residues long.

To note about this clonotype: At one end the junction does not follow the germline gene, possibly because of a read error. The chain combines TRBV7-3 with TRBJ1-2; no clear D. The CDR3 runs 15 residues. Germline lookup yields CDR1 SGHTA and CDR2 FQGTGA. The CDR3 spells CASSVGREDPHGYPF. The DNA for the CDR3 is TGTGCCAGCAGCGTCGGTCGGGAAGACCCTCATGGCTACCCCTTC.

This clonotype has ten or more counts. This chain's CDR3 is CSARGQRGTDTQYF. The CDR3 nucleotides are TGCAGTGCTAGGGGACAGCGAGGCACAGATACGCAGTATTTT. The rearrangement uses TRBV20-1 and TRBJ2-3, with 7 bases identical to TRBD1. This CDR3 spans 14 amino acids. The junction had 4 bases not matched to a gene; V was cut back by 3 bases and J by 1 base. Germline V gene lookup returns CDR1 DFQATT and CDR2 SNEGSKA (reference sequence).

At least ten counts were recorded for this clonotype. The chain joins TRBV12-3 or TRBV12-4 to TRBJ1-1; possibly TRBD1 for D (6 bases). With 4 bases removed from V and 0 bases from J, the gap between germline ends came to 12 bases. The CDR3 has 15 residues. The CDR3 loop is CASSSAGALNTEAFF. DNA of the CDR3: TGTGCCAGCAGTTCCGCAGGGGCCCTGAACACTGAAGCTTTCTTT.

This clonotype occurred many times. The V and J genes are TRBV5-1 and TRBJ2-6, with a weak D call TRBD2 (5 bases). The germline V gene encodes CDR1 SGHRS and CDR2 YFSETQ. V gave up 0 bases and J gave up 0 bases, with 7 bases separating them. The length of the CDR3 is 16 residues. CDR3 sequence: CASSLERTSGANVLTF. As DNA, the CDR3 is TGCGCCAGCAGCTTGGAGCGGACCTCTGGGGCCAACGTCCTGACTTTC.

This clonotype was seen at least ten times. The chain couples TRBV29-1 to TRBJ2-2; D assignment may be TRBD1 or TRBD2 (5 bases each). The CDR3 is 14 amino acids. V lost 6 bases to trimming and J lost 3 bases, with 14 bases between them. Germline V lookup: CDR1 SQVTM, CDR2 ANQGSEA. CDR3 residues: CSVPQVGDTGELFF. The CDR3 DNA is TGCAGCGTGCCACAGGTGGGGGACACCGGGGAGCTGTTTTTT.

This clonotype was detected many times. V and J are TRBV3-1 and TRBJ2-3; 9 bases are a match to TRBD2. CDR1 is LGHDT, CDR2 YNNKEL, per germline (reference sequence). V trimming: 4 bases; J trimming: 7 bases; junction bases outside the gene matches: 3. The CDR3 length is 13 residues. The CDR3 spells CASSLLAGNTQYF. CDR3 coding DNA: TGTGCCAGCAGCCTACTAGCGGGTAATACGCAGTATTTT.

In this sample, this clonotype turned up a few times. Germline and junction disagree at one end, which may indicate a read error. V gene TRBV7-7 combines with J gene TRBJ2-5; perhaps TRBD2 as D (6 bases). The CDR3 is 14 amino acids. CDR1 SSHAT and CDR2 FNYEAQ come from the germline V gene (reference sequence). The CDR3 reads CASSLGHSGETQYF. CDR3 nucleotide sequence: TGTGCTAGCAGCTTAGGACACAGCGGGGAGACCCAGTACTTC.

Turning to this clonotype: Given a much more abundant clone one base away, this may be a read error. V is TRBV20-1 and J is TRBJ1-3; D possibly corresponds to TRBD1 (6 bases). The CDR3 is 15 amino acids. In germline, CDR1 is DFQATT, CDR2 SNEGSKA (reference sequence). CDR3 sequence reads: CSARQDRSSGNTIHF. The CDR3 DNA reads TGCAGTGCTAGACAAGACAGGAGCTCTGGAAACACCATACATTTT.